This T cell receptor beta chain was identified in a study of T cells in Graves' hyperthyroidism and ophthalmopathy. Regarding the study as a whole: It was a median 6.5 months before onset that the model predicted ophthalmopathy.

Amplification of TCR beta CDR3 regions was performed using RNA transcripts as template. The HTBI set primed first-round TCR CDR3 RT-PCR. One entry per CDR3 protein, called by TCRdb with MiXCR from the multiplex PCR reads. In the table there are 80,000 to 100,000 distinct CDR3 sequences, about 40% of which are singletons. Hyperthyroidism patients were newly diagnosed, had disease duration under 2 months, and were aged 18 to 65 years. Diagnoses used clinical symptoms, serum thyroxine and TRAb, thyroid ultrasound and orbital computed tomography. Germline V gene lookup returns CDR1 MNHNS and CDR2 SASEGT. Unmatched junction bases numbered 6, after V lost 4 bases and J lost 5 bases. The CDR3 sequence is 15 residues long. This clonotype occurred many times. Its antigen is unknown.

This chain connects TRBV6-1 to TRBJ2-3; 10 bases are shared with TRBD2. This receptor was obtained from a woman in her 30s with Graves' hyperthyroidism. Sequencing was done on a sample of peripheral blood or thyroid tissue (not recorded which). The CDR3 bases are TGTGCCAGCAGTGGCCTAGCGGGAGTAGAAGATACGCAGTATTTT. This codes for CASSGLAGVEDTQYF.